Following are 23 T cell receptor beta chains from one sample sequenced in a study of cytomegalovirus exposure and HLA in healthy donors. PCR employed 60 Vbeta and 13 Jbeta primers. Generated by immunoSEQ multiplex PCR, the TCRdb table keeps only in-frame clones and is missing some. The sample carries roughly 180,000 clones, approximately 85% recorded once. Sequenced sample: PBMCs. These receptors all stem from a man in his late teens or twenties in good health and CMV-seropositive.

The rearrangement links TRBV12-2 to TRBJ2-5; the DNA was not used to check the table's D call, TRBD2. TRBV12-2 is classified as a pseudogene. The CDR3 spans 12 residues. The CDR3 nucleotides are TGTGCAAGTCACGTCGGGTTAGAGACCCAGTACTTC. This gives the protein CASHVGLETQYF.

This clone was picked up a small number of times. J is TRBJ1-2 and V is TRBV7-2; D is unclear. The CDR3 is 13 amino acids. V was pared by 3 bases and J by 7 bases, with 12 bases between. The germline V gene has CDR1 SGHTA and CDR2 FQGNSA. This chain's CDR3 is CASSFVTPLGYTF. DNA of the CDR3: TGTGCCAGCAGCTTTGTAACTCCTCTTGGCTACACCTTC.

The chain links TRBV19 to TRBJ1-1; TRBD1 agrees at 8 bases. The V segment lost 1 base and the J segment 0 bases; nucleotides outside the gene matches: 4. The CDR3 consists of 16 residues. The germline gives CDR1 LNHDA, CDR2 SQIVND (reference sequence). The CDR3 DNA sequence: TGTGCCAGTAGTATAGTAGCAGGGGGCTTGAACACTGAAGCTTTCTTT. Its protein product is CASSIVAGGLNTEAFF.

The rearrangement links TRBV7-8 to TRBJ2-7; D is possibly TRBD2 (6 bases). The V and J ends lost 2 bases and 4 bases respectively, with 9 bases between them. CDR1 SGHVS and CDR2 FQNEAQ come from the germline V gene. The CDR3 runs to 13 residues. The CDR3 region is CASSLFGGYEQYF. The CDR3 coding sequence is TGTGCCAGCAGCTTATTCGGGGGTTACGAGCAGTACTTC.

This rearrangement joins TRBV9 to TRBJ1-1; TRBD1 matches at 7 bases. The germline CDR1 and CDR2 sequences are SGDLS and YYNGEE. CDR3 size: 15 residues. V lost 3 bases, J lost 1 base, and 6 bases stayed unmatched. The CDR3 nucleotides are TGTGCCAGCAGCGCAAGACAGGGAGGGAACACTGAAGCTTTCTTT. It is translated as CASSARQGGNTEAFF. The variable domain in full, with the rest retrieved from reference TRBV9 and TRBJ1-1, is DSGVTQTPKHLITATGQRVTLRCSPRSGDLSVYWYQQSLDQGLQFLIQYYNGEERAKGNILERFSAQQFPDLHSELNLSSLELGDSALYFCASSARQGGNTEAFFGQGTRLTVV.

This chain uses TRBV7-2 with TRBJ2-7, with 9 nucleotides matching TRBD2. The germline gives CDR1 SGHTA, CDR2 FQGNSA. The trim removed 1 base at V and 9 bases at J, leaving 7 bases unmatched. The CDR3 runs 14 residues. CDR3 sequence: CASSLGGGSGGQYF. The DNA of the CDR3 is TGTGCCAGCAGCTTAGGAGGTGGTAGCGGGGGGCAGTACTTC. The entire variable domain, with the rest obtained from reference TRBV7-2 and TRBJ2-7, is as follows: GAGVSQSPSNKVTEKGKDVELRCDPISGHTALYWYRQSLGQGLEFLIYFQGNSAPDKSGLPSDRFSAERTGGSVSTLTIQRTQQEDSAVYLCASSLGGGSGGQYFGPGTRLTVT.

This rearrangement joins TRBV7-9 to TRBJ1-1; 9 bases fit TRBD1. Trimming took 5 bases from V and 5 from J; bases not matched to a gene: 12. Germline values: CDR1 SEHNR, CDR2 FQNEAQ (reference sequence). The CDR3 loop spans 16 amino acids. CDR3 amino acids: CASSPGQGLRRTEAFF. The CDR3 DNA reads as TGTGCCAGCAGCCCAGGACAGGGGCTCCGTCGGACTGAAGCTTTCTTT.

This clone has a handful of counts. The chain is built from TRBV5-6 and TRBJ1-4; 12 bases fit TRBD1. The CDR3 contains 17 residues. Trimming cost V 5 bases and J 7 bases; bases outside gene matches: 12. Germline CDR1 reads SGHDT; CDR2 reads YYEEEE. The CDR3 DNA reads as TGTGCCAGCAGGGCGGGACAGGGGGCCCTAAGTGGTGAAAAACTGTTTTTT. Protein: CASRAGQGALSGEKLFF. The whole variable domain, remainder taken from reference TRBV5-6 and TRBJ1-4, is DAGVTQSPTHLIKTRGQQVTLRCSPKSGHDTVSWYQQALGQGPQFIFQYYEEEERQRGNFPDRFSGHQFPNYSSELNVNALLLGDSALYLCASRAGQGALSGEKLFFGSGTQLSVL.

Only one count was recorded for this clone. The chain couples TRBV5-5 to TRBJ2-7; perhaps TRBD1 as D (5 bases). The CDR3 is made up of 14 amino acids. Per germline, CDR1 SGHKS and CDR2 YYEKEE (reference sequence). The V gene lost 5 bases and the J gene lost 0 bases, with 12 bases spanning the gap. The CDR3 DNA sequence: TGTGCCAGCAGGGAAAGACAGAGCTCCTACGAGCAGTACTTC. Protein product: CASRERQSSYEQYF.

V gene TRBV19 combines with J gene TRBJ2-1; 12 bases are shared with TRBD2. Unmatched junction bases numbered 14, after V lost 2 bases and J lost 9 bases. Germline CDR1 is LNHDA and CDR2 is SQIVND (reference sequence). The CDR3 length is 18 residues. Here the CDR3 DNA reads TGTGCCAGTAGTATAAAGGCTAGCGGGGGGGCCATCATCGGTGAGCAGTTCTTC. This codes for CASSIKASGGAIIGEQFF.

This chain connects TRBV18 to TRBJ2-5; D is perhaps TRBD2 (6 bases). V lost 1 base to trimming and J lost 5 bases, with 8 bases between them. This CDR3 comprises 13 residues. CDR1 and CDR2 (germline): KGHSH, LQKENI. The CDR3 sequence is CASSPRAGETQYF. The CDR3 nucleotides read TGTGCCAGCTCACCACGGGCGGGGGAGACCCAGTACTTC.

This clone was counted between two and nine times. This chain connects TRBV5-1 to TRBJ1-2, with unresolved D. This CDR3 region has 13 residues. Per the germline V gene, CDR1 is SGHRS and CDR2 is YFSETQ. V was pared by 4 bases and J by 7 bases, with 14 bases between. The CDR3 sequence: CASSVGREGGYTF. The CDR3 DNA is TGCGCCAGCAGCGTTGGAAGGGAGGGTGGCTACACCTTC. Variable domain in full (rest from reference TRBV5-1 and TRBJ1-2): KAGVTQTPRYLIKTRGQQVTLSCSPISGHRSVSWYQQTPGQGLQFLFEYFSETQRNKGNFPGRFSGRQFSNSRSEMNVSTLELGDSALYLCASSVGREGGYTFGSGTRLTVV.

V usage is TRBV7-2 and J usage is TRBJ1-5, with a weak D call TRBD1 (5 bases). V shed 5 bases and J shed 0 bases, with 17 bases lying between them. This CDR3 is built from 17 residues. The V gene's germline CDR1 is SGHTA and CDR2 FQGNSA. CDR3 in DNA: TGTGCCAGCAGCCCAGGAGTAGGGGCGATTAGCAATCAGCCCCAGCATTTT. Translated: CASSPGVGAISNQPQHF.

The chain joins TRBV19 to TRBJ1-5; 7 positions agree with TRBD1. The junction had 3 bases not matched to a gene; V was cut back by 4 bases and J by 0 bases. The germline V gene has CDR1 LNHDA and CDR2 SQIVND (reference sequence). The CDR3 is 15 amino acids. The CDR3 nucleotides read TGTGCCAGTAGTAGAGGACAGGTTAGCAATCAGCCCCAGCATTTT. This sequence encodes CASSRGQVSNQPQHF.

The chain links TRBV25-1 to TRBJ1-2; 8 bases map to TRBD1. CDR1 MGHDK and CDR2 SYGVNS come from the germline V gene. This CDR3 spans 13 amino acids. The V gene end was trimmed by 6 bases and the J gene end by 8 bases; junction bases not matched to a gene: 8. For the CDR3, the DNA is TGTGCCAGCAGCCTCAAGACAGGGGCGGGCTACACCTTC. Amino acids: CASSLKTGAGYTF.

The V and J genes are TRBV30 and TRBJ1-5; 8 bases agree with TRBD1. V lost 2 bases and J lost 0; bases outside the gene matches: 9. Germline V gene data show CDR1 as GTSNPN and CDR2 as SVGIG (reference sequence). CDR3 length: 17 amino acids. CDR3 protein: CAWSPDRVGYSNQPQHF. CDR3 DNA sequence: TGTGCCTGGAGTCCGGACAGGGTAGGGTATAGCAATCAGCCCCAGCATTTT.

In its sample, this clone was seen a few times. This rearrangement joins TRBV9 to TRBJ2-1; maybe TRBD2 (8 bases). V was clipped by 0 bases and J by 8 bases, with 18 bases between them. Germline V lookup: CDR1 SGDLS, CDR2 YYNGEE. This CDR3 has 16 residues. This CDR3 reads CASSVEGAGGWDEQFF. The CDR3 DNA reads TGTGCCAGCAGCGTAGAGGGGGCGGGGGGATGGGATGAGCAGTTCTTC.

The chain is built from TRBV6-1 and TRBJ2-7, with TRBD1 identical over 8 bases. With V trimmed by 3 bases and J by 1 base, 5 bases remained unmatched. This CDR3 has 15 residues. Germline values: CDR1 MNHNS, CDR2 SASEGT. In DNA form, the CDR3 reads TGTGCCAGCAGTGACAGGGGGCGGCCGTCCTACGAGCAGTACTTC. Encoded protein: CASSDRGRPSYEQYF.

V gene TRBV10-3 combines with J gene TRBJ1-6; unclear D gene. The germline CDR1 and CDR2 sequences are ENHRY and SYGVKD. CDR3 length: 15 residues. The V end was cut by 0 bases, the J end by 9 bases, with 12 bases between. CDR3 nucleotides: TGTGCCATCAGTGAGTCTGTGGGAGTCATTTCACCCCTCCACTTT. Its protein is CAISESVGVISPLHF.

Turning to this clone: At one end, the junction sequence differs from germline, possibly due to a read error. V gene TRBV15 combines with J gene TRBJ1-5; 7 bases are shared with TRBD1. The CDR3 totals 16 residues. Germline V gene lookup returns CDR1 LNHNV and CDR2 YYDKDF (reference sequence). The CDR3: CATSREGQNSNQPQHF. The CDR3 region has the DNA TGTGCCACCAGCCGAGAGGGACAGAATAGCAATCAGCCCCAGCATTTT.

This clone was seen just once. The chain recombines TRBV30 with TRBJ1-1, with TRBD1 identical over 7 bases. The V gene end was trimmed by 2 bases and the J gene end by 4 bases; junction bases not matched to a gene: 1. Germline V CDR1 and CDR2: GTSNPN, SVGIG (reference sequence). The CDR3 covers 12 residues. In nucleotides, the CDR3 is TGTGCCTGGAGTCCAGGGGGCACTGAAGCTTTCTTT. Translation gives CAWSPGGTEAFF.

The V call is TRBV6-4, the J call TRBJ1-5; no clear D. Germline V gives CDR1 MRHNA, CDR2 SNTAGT. The CDR3 totals 17 residues. Trimming shortened V by 3 bases and J by 0 bases, and 15 bases separated the two germline ends. CDR3 loop: CASSDRGGPYSNQPQHF. The CDR3 coding sequence is TGTGCCAGCAGTGATCGTGGCGGTCCATATAGCAATCAGCCCCAGCATTTT.

The table lists this clone with a count of one. The V gene is TRBV6-1, the J gene TRBJ2-2; the D gene is possibly TRBD1 (5 bases). The CDR3 has 15 amino acids. Trimming removed 1 base from V and 1 base from J, with 7 bases in between. Germline CDR1 and CDR2: MNHNS and SASEGT. The CDR3 protein is CASSEGQGNTGELFF. DNA of the CDR3: TGTGCCAGCAGTGAAGGGCAGGGGAACACCGGGGAGCTGTTTTTT.